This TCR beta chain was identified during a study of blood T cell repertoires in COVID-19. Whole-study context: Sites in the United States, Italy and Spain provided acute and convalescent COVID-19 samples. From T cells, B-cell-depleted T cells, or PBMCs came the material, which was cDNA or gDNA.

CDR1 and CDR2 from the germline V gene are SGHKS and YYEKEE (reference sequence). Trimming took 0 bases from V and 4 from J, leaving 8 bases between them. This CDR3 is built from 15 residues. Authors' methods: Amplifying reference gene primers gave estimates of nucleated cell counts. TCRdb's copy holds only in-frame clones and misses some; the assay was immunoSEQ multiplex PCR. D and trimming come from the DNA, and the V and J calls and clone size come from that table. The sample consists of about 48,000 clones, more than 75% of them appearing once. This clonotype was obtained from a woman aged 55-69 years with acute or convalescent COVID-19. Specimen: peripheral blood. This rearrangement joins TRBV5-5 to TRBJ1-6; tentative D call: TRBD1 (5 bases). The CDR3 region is CASSLVDRYNSPLHF. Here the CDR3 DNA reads TGTGCCAGCAGCTTGGTCGACAGATATAATTCACCCCTCCACTTT.